These T cell receptor beta chains were read from a single sample in a study of T cell responses to AZD1222 COVID-19 vaccine. Profiling relied on immunoSEQ multiplex PCR, and the TCRdb table lists in-frame clones only, not all of them. The repertoire holds approximately 64,000 clones, with 80% to 95% as singletons. Sequenced material: peripheral blood, taken 28 days after the second dose of the MenACWY control vaccine. Receptors originate from an adult who received the MenACWY meningococcal vaccine as a control. Each CDR3 is given with its conserved first and last residue. The D gene is left open where the match is weak. Only part of the rows carry a size: once, few, many, or a class if the clone is expanded.

>TRBJ2-5|TRBV20-1|-|once
CSASPPETQYF
TGCAGTGCTAGCCCCCCCGAGACCCAGTACTTC
>TRBJ2-3|TRBV5-4|-|-
CASSLSASTDTQYF
TGTGCCAGCAGCCTTAGTGCGAGCACAGATACGCAGTATTTT
>TRBJ1-5|TRBV19|-|-
CASSPGLNQPQHF
TGTGCCAGTAGTCCAGGGCTTAATCAGCCCCAGCATTTT
>TRBJ2-7|TRBV27|TRBD1|-
CASQLQGARTYEQYF
TGTGCCAGCCAGCTTCAGGGGGCCCGTACCTACGAGCAGTACTTC
>TRBJ2-1|TRBV6-6|-|-
CASNKRGTNNEQFF
TGTGCCAGCAACAAACGGGGGACAAACAATGAGCAGTTCTTC
>TRBJ2-3|TRBV28|-|-
CASSAGWKDTQYF
TGTGCCAGCAGCGCGGGGTGGAAAGATACGCAGTATTTT
>TRBJ1-1|TRBV27|-|-
CASSLRGYTEAFF
TGTGCCAGCAGTTTACGGGGATATACTGAAGCTTTCTTT
>TRBJ1-2|TRBV30|TRBD1|-
CAWSYGQGAEGYTF
TGTGCCTGGAGTTATGGACAGGGGGCAGAAGGCTACACCTTC
>TRBJ2-1|TRBV27|TRBD1|-
CASSQPQGSNEQFF
TGTGCCAGCAGCCAACCACAGGGGAGCAATGAGCAGTTCTTC
>TRBJ2-1|TRBV6-1|-|-
CASSEIQLTPYNEQFF
TGTGCCAGCAGTGAAATACAGCTCACCCCCTACAATGAGCAGTTCTTC
>TRBJ2-2|TRBV9|-|-
CASSVGFSGELFF
TGTGCCAGCAGCGTAGGATTTTCCGGGGAGCTGTTTTTT
>TRBJ2-3|TRBV2|-|-
CASSEMTVSTDTQYF
TGTGCCAGCAGTGAAATGACAGTAAGCACAGATACGCAGTATTTT
>TRBJ2-7|TRBV6-5|-|once
CASSHTRDSFEQYF
TGTGCCAGCAGCCACACCAGGGATTCCTTCGAGCAGTACTTC
>TRBJ1-4|TRBV15|-|-
CATSRGGQTGTNEKLFF
TGTGCCACCAGCAGAGGAGGACAGACGGGCACTAATGAAAAACTGTTTTTT
>TRBJ2-2|TRBV3-1/TRBV3-2|-|-
CASRMSAGSGRELFF
TGTGCCAGCAGGATGAGTGCGGGGTCCGGGAGAGAGCTGTTTTTT
>TRBJ2-1|TRBV7-6|-|once
CASSSGTESYNEQFF
TGTGCCAGCAGCTCCGGGACGGAGTCCTACAATGAGCAGTTCTTC
>TRBJ2-7|TRBV30|-|-
CAWSLSHEQYF
TGTGCCTGGAGTCTCAGCCACGAGCAGTACTTC
>TRBJ1-2|TRBV28|-|-
CASSFSGFGGYTF
TGTGCCAGCAGTTTTTCAGGGTTTGGTGGCTACACCTTC
>TRBJ1-2|TRBV28|-|-
CASSLRTADGYTF
TGTGCCAGCAGTTTACGGACAGCTGATGGCTACACCTTC
>TRBJ2-7|TRBV28|TRBD1|-
CASSSTGGTPYEQYF
TGTGCCAGCAGTTCAACAGGGGGCACGCCCTACGAGCAGTACTTC
>TRBJ2-4|TRBV5-1|-|-
CASSLTGEGIQYF
TGCGCCAGCAGCTTGACAGGAGAAGGCATTCAGTACTTC
>TRBJ1-4|TRBV5-1|TRBD1|-
CASTRDSSNEKLFF
TGCGCCAGCACCCGGGACAGCTCAAATGAAAAACTGTTTTTT
>TRBJ2-3|TRBV19|TRBD1|-
CASSAGQGRGDTQYF
TGTGCCAGTAGTGCCGGACAGGGGAGGGGAGATACGCAGTATTTT
>TRBJ1-3|TRBV5-4|-|-
CASSLDGEAGNTIYF
TGTGCCAGCAGCTTGGACGGCGAAGCTGGAAACACCATATATTTT
>TRBJ2-7|TRBV28|-|-
CASSPPGQQAEYF
TGTGCCAGCAGTCCCCCTGGCCAACAGGCCGAGTACTTC
>TRBJ2-6|TRBV21-1|-|-
CASSAHRGPGANVLTF
TGTGCCAGCAGCGCCCACAGGGGGCCCGGGGCCAACGTCCTGACTTTC
>TRBJ1-1|TRBV27|-|-
CASSFGVATEAFF
TGTGCCAGCAGTTTCGGGGTGGCCACTGAAGCTTTCTTT
>TRBJ2-3|TRBV5-4|TRBD2|-
CASSPSDGRALDTQYF
TGTGCCAGCAGCCCGAGTGACGGGAGGGCCCTAGATACGCAGTATTTT
>TRBJ1-1|TRBV19|-|once
CASSIGQTTEAFF
TGTGCCAGTAGTATCGGACAGACCACTGAAGCTTTCTTT
>TRBJ2-7|TRBV9|TRBD2|-
CASSVEAGGPSGEQYF
TGTGCCAGCAGCGTAGAGGCGGGAGGGCCCTCAGGCGAGCAGTACTTC
>TRBJ1-1|TRBV28|TRBD1|-
CASRKRTGSNTEAFF
TGTGCCAGCAGAAAACGGACAGGGTCGAACACTGAAGCTTTCTTT
>TRBJ2-6|TRBV6-1|-|-
CASSEGGGANVLTF
TGTGCCAGCAGTGAAGGTGGTGGGGCCAACGTCCTGACTTTC
>TRBJ2-3|TRBV30|-|-
CASDDGASTDTQYF
TGTGCCTCCGATGACGGGGCGAGCACAGATACGCAGTATTTT
>TRBJ2-3|TRBV10-3|-|-
CAIKASNTDTQYF
TGTGCCATCAAAGCCTCGAACACAGATACGCAGTATTTT
>TRBJ2-2|TRBV3-1/TRBV3-2|-|-
CASSRRTGELFF
TGTGCCAGCAGCCGAAGGACCGGGGAGCTGTTTTTT
>TRBJ1-3|TRBV19|-|-
CASRDTVGNTIYF
TGTGCCAGTCGGGACACAGTGGGAAACACCATATATTTT
>TRBJ1-2|TRBV7-2|-|-
CASSLGQGYGYTF
TGTGCCAGCAGCTTAGGGCAGGGGTATGGCTACACCTTC
>TRBJ2-1|TRBV6-2/TRBV6-3|-|-
CASSFAPAGLPHNEQFF
TGTGCCAGCAGTTTCGCCCCGGCAGGCCTACCTCACAATGAGCAGTTCTTC
>TRBJ1-5|TRBV6-6|TRBD1|-
CASSYGQGNQPQHF
TGTGCCAGCAGTTACGGACAGGGCAATCAGCCCCAGCATTTT
>TRBJ2-7|TRBV2|TRBD1|-
CASRKQGNEQYF
TGTGCCAGCAGGAAACAGGGGAACGAGCAGTACTTC
>TRBJ1-3|TRBV19|-|-
CASTGGQGSGNTIYF
TGTGCCAGTACGGGCGGGCAGGGCTCCGGAAACACCATATATTTT
>TRBJ2-3|TRBV6-5|-|once
CASSYYGVPTDTQYF
TGTGCCAGCAGTTACTATGGGGTTCCCACAGATACGCAGTATTTT
>TRBJ1-3|TRBV5-6|-|-
CASSLAGKNTIYF
TGTGCCAGCAGCTTGGCAGGGAAAAACACCATATATTTT
>TRBJ2-7|TRBV6-5|-|-
CASKGYEQYF
TGTGCCAGCAAGGGATACGAGCAGTACTTC
>TRBJ1-2|TRBV3-1/TRBV3-2|-|-
CASSQDQLGRRYTF
TGTGCCAGCAGCCAAGATCAACTGGGACGCCGGTACACCTTC
>TRBJ2-5|TRBV27|TRBD1|-
CASSLTGPETQYF
TGTGCCAGCAGTCTGACAGGGCCGGAGACCCAGTACTTC
>TRBJ1-2|TRBV7-8|-|-
CASSPQYGYTF
TGTGCCAGCAGCCCACAGTATGGCTACACCTTC
>TRBJ1-1|TRBV7-9|TRBD1|-
CASSLQGAEAFF
TGTGCCAGCAGCCTCCAGGGGGCTGAAGCTTTCTTT